The entry that follows covers one T cell receptor beta chain sequence. What it binds is unknown. TCRdb's table, derived via immunoSEQ multiplex PCR, lists solely in-frame clones and lacks some. Counted here are 2.5 million or so clones, just over 90% occurring once; the ten biggest clones make up 0.11% to 0.15%. The data were obtained in a study of shared clonotypes between healthy human individuals. Study findings and constraints: Owing to a small donor count, the genetic and exposure-history diversity represented was limited. Despite large depth, sorted-subset datasets appeared incompletely sequenced. A reduction in generation probabilities was seen for non-shared clonotypes relative to those shared by all four donors.

Trimming cost V 4 bases and J 1 base; bases outside gene matches: 5. The CDR3 has 16 amino acids. Germline V gene lookup returns CDR1 MNHEY and CDR2 SVGAGI. Subsets obtained from CD4+ cells comprised CD45RA+ naive and CD45RA-negative memory cells. Sequenced input: naive CD4+ T cells sorted from blood. Specified subset: CD45RA+ positively selected. The receptor was derived from a man aged 18 to 35 in good health. The J gene is TRBJ2-2, the V gene TRBV6-5, with 8 bases identical to TRBD2. The CDR3 reads CASSWTGLGNTGELFF. The CDR3 nucleotides read TGTGCCAGCAGTTGGACGGGACTAGGGAACACCGGGGAGCTGTTTTTT.